The text below deals with one T cell receptor beta chain. The source of the sample is a study of T cell changes during pregnancy in multiple sclerosis. Only in-frame clones appear in the TCRdb table, and some are missing; sequencing was by immunoSEQ multiplex PCR. The data contain tens of thousands of clones, roughly 91% of them singletons. The V gene's germline CDR1 is SGHNT and CDR2 YYREEE (reference sequence). This CDR3 has 15 amino acids. V shed 0 bases, J shed 3 bases, and the junction held 6 bases outside the gene matches. Sequenced material: CD4+ T cells from peripheral blood mononuclear cells, taken in the first trimester of pregnancy. This receptor was identified in a female donor with multiple sclerosis, enrolled in a pregnancy study. The chain carries TRBV5-4 and TRBJ2-7; 7 bases are a match to TRBD1. The DNA of the CDR3 is TGTGCCAGCAGCTTGGGGACAGGCGCGAACTACGAGCAGTACTTC. Its protein is CASSLGTGANYEQYF.